These 28 T cell receptor beta chains came from one sample sequenced in a study of graft-versus-host responses after intestinal transplantation. No antigens are known for them. The table came from immunoSEQ multiplex PCR; TCRdb's copy has only in-frame clones and leaves some out. This table holds some 83,000 clones, about nine tenths found once. Here the sequenced sample was unstimulated CD4+ T cells sorted from spleen or lymph node cells, taken before intestinal transplant. The receptors stem from a human donor who received an intestinal transplant.

The V call is TRBV29-1, the J call TRBJ2-5, with D perhaps matching TRBD1 (5 bases). V was clipped by 7 bases and J by 4 bases, with 16 bases between them. This CDR3 contains 13 residues. Germline V gene lookup returns CDR1 SQVTM and CDR2 ANQGSEA. The CDR3 is CSAVVGRAETQYF. CDR3 coding DNA: TGCAGCGCCGTAGTCGGCAGGGCAGAGACCCAGTACTTC. The whole variable domain, filled in from reference TRBV29-1 and TRBJ2-5, reads SAVISQKPSRDICQRGTSLTIQCQVDSQVTMMFWYRQQPGQSLTLIATANQGSEATYESGFVIDKFPISRPNLTFSTLTVSNMSPEDSSIYLCSAVVGRAETQYFGPGTRLLVL.

This sequence joins TRBV19 and TRBJ1-1, with TRBD1 identical over 7 bases. Trimming took 4 bases from V and 1 from J; bases not matched to a gene: 9. The CDR3 totals 16 residues. From germline, CDR1 is LNHDA and CDR2 SQIVND (reference sequence). CDR3 in amino acids: CASSTGTAGSNTEAFF. As DNA, the CDR3 is TGTGCCAGTAGTACCGGGACAGCTGGTTCGAACACTGAAGCTTTCTTT.

The chain employs TRBV14 and TRBJ1-1, with D possibly being TRBD1 (5 bases). The V gene lost 4 bases and the J gene lost 0 bases, with 12 bases spanning the gap. Germline V gives CDR1 SGHDN, CDR2 FVKESK. The CDR3 runs 15 residues. The CDR3 region is CASSPWGGLNTEAFF. The CDR3 DNA reads TGTGCCAGCAGCCCTTGGGGGGGTCTGAACACTGAAGCTTTCTTT.

V is TRBV7-2 and J is TRBJ2-3; 10 nucleotides line up with TRBD1. The CDR3 extends over 16 amino acids. Germline-derived CDR1 and CDR2 are SGHTA and FQGNSA. V shed 6 bases and J 4 bases; nucleotides not matched to a gene: 10. The CDR3 DNA follows: TGTGCCAGCAGTTTAACCGGGACAGGGGAAGCAGATACGCAGTATTTT. Protein: CASSLTGTGEADTQYF. The full variable domain, completed using reference TRBV7-2 and TRBJ2-3, is GAGVSQSPSNKVTEKGKDVELRCDPISGHTALYWYRQSLGQGLEFLIYFQGNSAPDKSGLPSDRFSAERTGGSVSTLTIQRTQQEDSAVYLCASSLTGTGEADTQYFGPGTRLTVL.

The chain couples TRBV6-6 to TRBJ2-7; TRBD1 aligns across 8 bases. The trim removed 5 bases at V and 5 bases at J, leaving 11 bases unmatched. The CDR3 covers 15 residues. Per the germline V gene, CDR1 is MNHNY and CDR2 is SVGAGI (reference sequence). The CDR3 here is CASSRQTGANHEQYF. CDR3 nucleotides: TGTGCCAGCAGTCGACAGACAGGGGCTAACCACGAGCAGTACTTC.

The J gene is TRBJ1-5, the V gene TRBV2, with 7 bases lining up with TRBD1. This CDR3 spans 14 amino acids. V shed 3 bases, J shed 4 bases, and the junction held 3 bases outside the gene matches. Germline V gene lookup returns CDR1 SNHLY and CDR2 FYNNEI. The CDR3 DNA follows: TGTGCCAGCAGTGAGACAGGGCGTAATCAGCCCCAGCATTTT. Protein sequence: CASSETGRNQPQHF.

The chain uses TRBV4-3 and TRBJ1-5, with a weak D call TRBD1 (5 bases). The CDR3 has 17 residues. Looked up from germline, CDR1 is LGHNA and CDR2 is YSLEER. V was shortened by 2 bases and J by 4 bases, with 18 bases between the two germline ends. CDR3 loop: CASSQFPPGTANQPQHF. CDR3 nucleotides: TGCGCCAGCAGCCAATTTCCGCCCGGGACTGCTAATCAGCCCCAGCATTTT.

The chain recombines TRBV30 with TRBJ2-3, with 9 bases that match TRBD2. CDR3 length: 16 residues. Germline loops: CDR1 GTSNPN, CDR2 SVGIG (reference sequence). Trimming cost V 5 bases and J 1 base; bases outside gene matches: 10. In nucleotides, the CDR3 is TGTGCCTGGGCGGGGGGGCGGTACTCTGGCACAGATACGCAGTATTTT. This sequence encodes CAWAGGRYSGTDTQYF.

The chain joins TRBV29-1 to TRBJ2-2, with 13 bases fitting TRBD2. CDR3 length equals 15 residues. Trimming took 2 bases from V and 8 from J; bases not matched to a gene: 5. CDR1 is SQVTM, CDR2 ANQGSEA, per germline. In nucleotides, the CDR3 is TGCAGCGTTGAAAGGTGGACTAGCGGGGGAGGGGAGCTGTTTTTT. This gives the protein CSVERWTSGGGELFF.

This clone was counted a single time. The genes are TRBV6-6 and TRBJ2-7; 7 nucleotides agree with TRBD2. The CDR3 has 12 amino acids. Germline values: CDR1 MNHNY, CDR2 SVGAGI (reference sequence). V lost 6 bases, J lost 5 bases, and 4 bases stayed unmatched. The CDR3 DNA sequence: TGTGCCAGCAGCTCGGGGGGAGACGAGCAGTACTTC. Protein sequence: CASSSGGDEQYF.

The rearrangement uses TRBV19 and TRBJ1-2, with 8 bases identical to TRBD1. The CDR3 is 12 residues long. Germline loops: CDR1 LNHDA, CDR2 SQIVND (reference sequence). With V trimmed by 10 bases and J by 7 bases, 8 bases remained unmatched. CDR3 DNA sequence: TGTGCCACCAGAGGACAGGGCTCTGGCTACACCTTC. Amino acid sequence: CATRGQGSGYTF.

The chain uses TRBV6-1 and TRBJ1-2; D may be TRBD1 (6 bases). Between the trimmed V and J ends, which lost 1 base and 4 bases, there was a span of 10 bases. CDR1 is MNHNS and CDR2 is SASEGT in the germline V gene. The CDR3 runs 14 residues. The CDR3 sequence: CASSEGGHLYGYTF. The CDR3 DNA reads as TGTGCCAGCAGTGAAGGGGGACATCTCTATGGCTACACCTTC.

This rearrangement joins TRBV6-1 to TRBJ2-7; TRBD2 agrees at 7 bases. Germline assignment: CDR1 MNHNS and CDR2 SASEGT. V was pared by 6 bases and J by 1 base, with 3 bases of the junction left unmatched. The CDR3 spans 13 residues. In DNA form, the CDR3 reads TGTGCCAGCAGCCTGGGGGGGTCCTACGAGCAGTACTTC. Protein sequence: CASSLGGSYEQYF.

This chain joins TRBV25-1 and TRBJ2-7, with TRBD2 identical over 10 bases. With 3 bases clipped from V and 4 bases from J, the junction kept 12 bases outside the gene matches. The CDR3 runs to 17 residues. Germline CDR1 MGHDK, CDR2 SYGVNS. The CDR3 region has the DNA TGTGCCAGCAGTGAGTCGAGCGGGGGGGCAGGGCGATACGAGCAGTACTTC. Translating it yields CASSESSGGAGRYEQYF.

The chain uses TRBV6-6 and TRBJ1-5; the match to TRBD1 covers 11 bases. CDR1 is MNHNY and CDR2 is SVGAGI in the germline V gene (reference sequence). The CDR3 is 14 residues long. V was pared by 6 bases and J by 8 bases, with 6 bases of the junction left unmatched. The DNA for the CDR3 is TGTGCCAGCAGGAGGACAGGGGGCGTGGAGCCCCAGCATTTT. It specifies CASRRTGGVEPQHF.

Comment on this clone: The junction departs from germline at one end; a sequencing error may be responsible. The rearrangement joins TRBV18 to TRBJ2-2; 8 nucleotides agree with TRBD1. Germline-derived CDR1 and CDR2 are KGHSH and LQKENI. The CDR3 consists of 16 residues. CDR3 amino acids: CASSPRDRGNSGELFF. The CDR3 DNA reads as TGTGCCAGCTCACCAAGAGACAGGGGAAACAGCGGGGAGCTGTTTTTT.

This rearrangement joins TRBV7-8 to TRBJ1-1; D not resolved. V lost 1 base to trimming and J lost 4 bases, with 10 bases between them. This CDR3 spans 14 amino acids. Germline V gene sequence: CDR1 SGHVS, CDR2 FQNEAQ. CDR3 loop: CASSLGHGITEAFF. The CDR3 DNA is TGTGCCAGCAGCTTAGGCCACGGGATCACTGAAGCTTTCTTT.

The chain employs TRBV29-1 and TRBJ1-3, with a tentative D call TRBD1 (5 bases). V lost 6 bases and J 0 bases, leaving 9 bases between the germline ends. CDR3 length equals 13 residues. CDR1 SQVTM and CDR2 ANQGSEA come from the germline V gene. CDR3 loop: CSVTGSSGNTIYF. The CDR3 DNA sequence: TGCAGCGTAACAGGTAGCTCTGGAAACACCATATATTTT.

This chain uses TRBV19 with TRBJ1-1; D remains unclear. CDR1 LNHDA and CDR2 SQIVND come from the germline V gene (reference sequence). This CDR3 comprises 14 residues. V lost 0 bases, J lost 1 base, and 6 bases lay in between. CDR3 sequence (DNA): TGTGCCAGTAGTATAGAGCCGGGGAACACTGAAGCTTTCTTT. Its translation: CASSIEPGNTEAFF.

This chain links TRBV7-2 with TRBJ1-1; 7 nucleotides line up with TRBD1. The V gene's germline CDR1 is SGHTA and CDR2 FQGNSA. The V gene end was trimmed by 5 bases and the J gene end by 11 bases; junction bases not matched to a gene: 14. The CDR3 extends over 14 amino acids. This CDR3 is CASSPLRTGLAAFF. The CDR3 DNA sequence: TGTGCCAGCAGCCCCCTGCGGACAGGTCTGGCTGCTTTCTTT.

J is TRBJ1-6 and V is TRBV23-1; 12 bases align to TRBD1. TRBV23-1 is recorded as an ORF, its role being uncertain. V dropped 5 bases and J dropped 8; count of bases not matched to a gene: 7. This CDR3 spans 16 amino acids. Written as DNA, the CDR3 is TGCGCCAGCAGTTCGGGGACAGGGGGCGAGGATTCACCCCTCCACTTT. Its protein is CASSSGTGGEDSPLHF.

The chain employs TRBV2 and TRBJ2-3; 9 bases fit TRBD2. The trim removed 6 bases at V and 0 bases at J, leaving 4 bases unmatched. CDR1 and CDR2 from the germline V gene are SNHLY and FYNNEI. This CDR3 is 15 amino acids long. The CDR3, as DNA: TGTGCCAGCAGGGGGACTAGCTCTAGCACAGATACGCAGTATTTT. Residues: CASRGTSSSTDTQYF.

This clone was observed a handful of times. This rearrangement joins TRBV5-8 to TRBJ1-4; D gene ambiguous. The V gene lost 2 bases and the J gene lost 0 bases, with 11 bases spanning the gap. The CDR3 extends over 16 amino acids. The germline gives CDR1 SGHTS, CDR2 YDEGEE. CDR3 DNA sequence: TGTGCCAGCAGCTTACACATGACAACAACTAATGAAAAACTGTTTTTT. Residues: CASSLHMTTTNEKLFF.

The rearrangement joins TRBV5-1 to TRBJ2-3; tentatively, D is TRBD1 (5 bases). The CDR3 consists of 14 residues. V shed 5 bases and J shed 5 bases, with 15 bases lying between them. Per the germline V gene, CDR1 is SGHRS and CDR2 is YFSETQ. The CDR3 here is CASRVGVIKDTQYF. In DNA, the CDR3 is TGCGCCAGCAGAGTAGGGGTAATCAAAGATACGCAGTATTTT. Together with reference TRBV5-1 and TRBJ2-3, the CDR3 gives the full variable domain: KAGVTQTPRYLIKTRGQQVTLSCSPISGHRSVSWYQQTPGQGLQFLFEYFSETQRNKGNFPGRFSGRQFSNSRSEMNVSTLELGDSALYLCASRVGVIKDTQYFGPGTRLTVL.

The J gene is TRBJ1-1, the V gene TRBV9; a possible D gene is TRBD1 (5 bases). Trimming left V 3 bases short and J 6 bases short, with 15 bases between. CDR1 is SGDLS and CDR2 is YYNGEE in the germline V gene. The CDR3 extends over 14 amino acids. CDR3 in DNA: TGTGCCAGCAGCGGGAGGGGCAGGAGCTCTGAAGCTTTCTTT. Translation gives CASSGRGRSSEAFF.

The chain has TRBV19 and TRBJ1-2; 8 nucleotides align to TRBD1. This CDR3 spans 13 amino acids. The ends lost 8 bases at V and 8 bases at J; junction bases unmatched: 10. Germline CDR1 is LNHDA and CDR2 is SQIVND (reference sequence). This CDR3 reads CASSTGGARGYTF. The CDR3 DNA reads as TGTGCCAGTTCTACAGGGGGGGCGCGGGGCTACACCTTC.

This clone was detected only once. The chain has TRBV5-4 and TRBJ1-2; 8 positions match TRBD1. The CDR3 is 15 residues long. Germline V gene sequence: CDR1 SGHNT, CDR2 YYREEE (reference sequence). V shed 4 bases, J shed 3 bases, and the junction held 8 bases outside the gene matches. CDR3 nucleotide sequence: TGTGCCAGCAGCCGGTCCCAGGGGGCGGACTATGGCTACACCTTC. Amino acids: CASSRSQGADYGYTF.

The chain has TRBV9 and TRBJ1-3; the match to TRBD1 covers 8 bases. The V gene end was trimmed by 3 bases and the J gene end by 1 base; junction bases not matched to a gene: 0. The CDR3 length is 14 residues. The germline gives CDR1 SGDLS, CDR2 YYNGEE. The chain's CDR3 is CASSGTGSGNTIYF. DNA for the CDR3: TGTGCCAGCAGCGGGACAGGGTCTGGAAACACCATATATTTT.